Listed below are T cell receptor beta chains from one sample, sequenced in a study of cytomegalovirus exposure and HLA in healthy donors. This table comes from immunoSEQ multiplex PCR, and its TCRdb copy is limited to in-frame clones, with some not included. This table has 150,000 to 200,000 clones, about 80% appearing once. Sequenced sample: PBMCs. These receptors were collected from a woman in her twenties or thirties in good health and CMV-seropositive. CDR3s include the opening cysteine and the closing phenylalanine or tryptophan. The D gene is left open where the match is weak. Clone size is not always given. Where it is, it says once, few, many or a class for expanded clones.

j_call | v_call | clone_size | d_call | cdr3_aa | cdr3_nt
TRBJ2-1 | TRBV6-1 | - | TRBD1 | CASDEDRGMDEQFF | TGTGCCAGTGATGAGGACAGGGGTATGGATGAGCAGTTCTTC
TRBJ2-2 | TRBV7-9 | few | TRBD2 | CASSLLAGAGELFF | TGTGCCAGCAGCTTACTAGCGGGGGCCGGGGAGCTGTTTTTT
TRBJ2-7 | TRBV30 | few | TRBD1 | CAWSRRGTVNGEQYF | TGTGCCTGGAGTCGAAGGGGGACAGTAAACGGCGAGCAGTACTTC
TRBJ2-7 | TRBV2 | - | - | CASSEQANSYEQYF | TGTGCCAGCAGTGAACAGGCAAACTCCTACGAGCAGTACTTC
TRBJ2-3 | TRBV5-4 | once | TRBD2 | CASSLDSGVTDTQYF | TGTGCCAGCAGCTTGGATAGCGGGGTCACAGATACGCAGTATTTT
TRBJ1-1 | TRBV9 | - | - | CASSVSPGSIPNTEAFF | TGTGCCAGCAGCGTTTCTCCGGGGTCGATCCCGAACACTGAAGCTTTCTTT
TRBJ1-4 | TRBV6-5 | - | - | CASTRVGEKLFF | TGTGCCAGCACGAGGGTTGGTGAAAAACTGTTTTTT
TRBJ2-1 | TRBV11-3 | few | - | CASKVAFYNEQFF | TGTGCCAGCAAGGTAGCATTCTACAATGAGCAGTTCTTC
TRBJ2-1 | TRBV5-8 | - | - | CASSWGDPSSYNEQFF | TGTGCCAGCAGCTGGGGGGACCCTAGCTCCTACAATGAGCAGTTCTTC
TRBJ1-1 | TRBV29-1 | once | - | CSVEDQTSGEAFF | TGCAGCGTTGAAGACCAAACCTCAGGGGAAGCTTTCTTT
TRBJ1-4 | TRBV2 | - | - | CASTRDSLNEKLFF | TGTGCCAGTACACGAGACAGTCTCAATGAAAAACTGTTTTTT
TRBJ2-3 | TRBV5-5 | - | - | CASSPGWVYGTDTQYF | TGTGCCAGCAGCCCGGGGTGGGTTTATGGAACAGATACGCAGTATTTT
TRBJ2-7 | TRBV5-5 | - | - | CASSLEWGGKGYEQYF | TGTGCCAGCAGCTTGGAATGGGGCGGCAAAGGGTACGAGCAGTACTTC
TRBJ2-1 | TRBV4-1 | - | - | CASSRATIGEHNEQFF | TGCGCCAGCAGCCGAGCGACCATTGGCGAACACAATGAGCAGTTCTTC
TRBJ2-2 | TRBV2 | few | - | CASSDRPRGTGELFF | TGTGCCAGCAGTGACAGGCCCCGGGGCACCGGGGAGCTGTTTTTT